This TCR beta chain was sequenced during a study of T cells in Graves' hyperthyroidism and ophthalmopathy. This CDR3 comprises 18 residues. The germline V gene encodes CDR1 MGHRA and CDR2 YSYEKL. Losses at the gene ends were 4 bases for V and 4 bases for J; bases not matched to a gene: 14. The CDR3 regions of TCR beta were amplified from RNA transcripts. The primer set for the first-round RT-PCR of the TCR CDR3 was HTBI. One entry per CDR3 protein, called by TCRdb with MiXCR from the multiplex PCR reads. In the table there are around 400,000 distinct CDR3 sequences, approximately 25% of which are singletons.

The chain has TRBV4-1 and TRBJ1-5; the match to TRBD1 covers 9 bases. This clonotype originated in a man aged 45-65 years with Graves' hyperthyroidism. The source material was blood. The CDR3 coding sequence is TGCGCCAGCAGCCTAGAATGGTCAACAGGGGGCTTAAATCAGCCCCAGCATTTT. It yields the protein CASSLEWSTGGLNQPQHF.